What follows describes a single T cell receptor beta chain. This sample was taken from a study of T cells after yellow fever vaccination. Germline loops: CDR1 SGHVS, CDR2 FQNEAQ. This CDR3 is 14 amino acids long. Trimming shortened V by 5 bases and J by 2 bases, and 7 bases separated the two germline ends. MiXCR, run by TCRdb on the 5' RACE reads, gives a single entry per CDR3 protein. In the table there are hundreds of thousands of distinct CDR3 sequences, approximately 8% of which are singletons. This clonotype was sampled from a man between 18 and 29 years old who received the YFV17D yellow fever vaccine. The sample in question was PBMCs, obtained more than 40 days after the first yellow fever vaccination. The chain couples TRBV7-8 to TRBJ2-6, with D hard to call. CDR3 loop: CASSQDTGANVLTF. The CDR3 nucleotides read TGTGCCAGCAGCCAGGATACTGGGGCCAACGTCCTGACTTTC.